These 7 T cell receptor beta chains were all obtained from the same sample, sequenced in a study of blood T cells in healthy people across ages. The authors ran a second PCR of roughly 7 to 11 cycles using a sample-barcoded 5' primer and a J-beta primer mix. TCRdb passed the 5' RACE reads through MiXCR, listing each CDR3 protein once. The sample yields 1 million or so distinct CDR3 sequences, more than 40% seen once. Sequencing input: blood. These receptors were obtained from a woman aged 60 to 75 in good health.

This chain joins TRBV5-1 and TRBJ2-5, with 11 bases identical to TRBD2. CDR3 size: 20 residues. CDR1 and CDR2 from the germline V gene are SGHRS and YFSETQ. The V segment lost 0 bases and the J segment 0 bases; nucleotides outside the gene matches: 13. The CDR3 here is CASSLAKELAGDLYQETQYF. The CDR3 DNA reads as TGCGCCAGCAGCTTGGCCAAAGAACTAGCGGGGGACCTGTACCAAGAGACCCAGTACTTC.

Only one count was recorded for this clonotype. A junction boundary mismatches the germline segment, possibly from a read error. The rearrangement links TRBV5-1 to TRBJ2-7; perhaps TRBD2 as D (5 bases). CDR1 is SGHRS, CDR2 YFSETQ, per germline. The CDR3 has 14 amino acids. The CDR3 spells CASSPTTQNYERYF. The CDR3 coding sequence is TGCGCCAGCAGTCCGACTACACAGAACTACGAGCGGTACTTC.

The chain combines TRBV2 with TRBJ2-1; weak D call: TRBD2 (5 bases). Trimming cost V 3 bases and J 12 bases, with 18 bases left between them. This CDR3 spans 14 amino acids. Germline V gene lookup returns CDR1 SNHLY and CDR2 FYNNEI. The DNA of the CDR3 is TGTGCCAGCAGTGATGTCCTAGCCATAAGCCCGCAGTTCTTC. Translation gives CASSDVLAISPQFF.

This clonotype has a handful of counts. This chain links TRBV29-1 with TRBJ1-4; 8 nucleotides align to TRBD1. Germline CDR1 is SQVTM and CDR2 is ANQGSEA. V was pared by 2 bases and J by 10 bases, with 9 bases of the junction left unmatched. The CDR3 sequence is 14 residues long. The CDR3 here is CSVETVTGVGKLFF. CDR3 coding DNA: TGCAGCGTTGAAACTGTGACAGGGGTGGGAAAACTGTTTTTT.

This chain links TRBV7-8 with TRBJ2-5; 9 nucleotides align to TRBD1. CDR3 length equals 15 residues. Germline CDR1 is SGHVS and CDR2 is FQNEAQ. With 5 bases clipped from V and 11 bases from J, the junction kept 15 bases outside the gene matches. The CDR3 sequence: CASSLNTGGGGEQYF. The CDR3, as DNA: TGTGCCAGCAGCCTGAACACAGGGGGCGGAGGAGAGCAGTACTTC.

The chain couples TRBV6-5 to TRBJ2-5; 7 nucleotides match TRBD2. Germline loops: CDR1 MNHEY, CDR2 SVGAGI. V lost 7 bases to trimming and J lost 2 bases; unmatched junction nucleotides: 7. This CDR3 contains 14 residues. In DNA form, the CDR3 reads TGTGCCAGCACCGAACTCGGGGGGCAAGAGACCCAGTACTTC. Protein: CASTELGGQETQYF.

V usage is TRBV11-2 and J usage is TRBJ2-6; the D is unclear. The CDR3 contains 17 residues. V lost 6 bases and J 0 bases, leaving 15 bases between the germline ends. Per the germline V gene, CDR1 is SGHAT and CDR2 is FQNNGV. The CDR3 here is CASRDLIQVSGANVLTF. Here the CDR3 DNA reads TGTGCCAGCAGGGACCTAATACAAGTCTCTGGGGCCAACGTCCTGACTTTC.